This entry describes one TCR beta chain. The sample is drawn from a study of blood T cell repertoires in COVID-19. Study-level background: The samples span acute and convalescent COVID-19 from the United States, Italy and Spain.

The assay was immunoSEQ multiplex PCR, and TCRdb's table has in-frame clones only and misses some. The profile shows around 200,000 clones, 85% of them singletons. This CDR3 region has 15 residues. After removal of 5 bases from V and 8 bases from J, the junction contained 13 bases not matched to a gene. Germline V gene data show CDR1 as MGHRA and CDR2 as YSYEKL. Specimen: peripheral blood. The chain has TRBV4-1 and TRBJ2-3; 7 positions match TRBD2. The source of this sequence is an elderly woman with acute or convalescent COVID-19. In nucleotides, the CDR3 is TGCGCCAGCAGCGCCCTTTTGCGGGAGTTAGGTACGCAGTATTTT. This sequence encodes CASSALLRELGTQYF.